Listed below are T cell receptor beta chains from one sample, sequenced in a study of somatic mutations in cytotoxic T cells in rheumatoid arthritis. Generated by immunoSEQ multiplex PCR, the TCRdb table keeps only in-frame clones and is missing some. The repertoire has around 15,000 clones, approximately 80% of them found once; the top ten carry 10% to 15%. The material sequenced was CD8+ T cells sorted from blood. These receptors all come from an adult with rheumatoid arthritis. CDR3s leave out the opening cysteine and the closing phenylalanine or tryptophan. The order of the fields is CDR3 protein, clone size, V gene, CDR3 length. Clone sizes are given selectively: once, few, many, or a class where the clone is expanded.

CDR3 protein: ASRNLSGQGPNSPLH
clone size: NA
V gene: TRBV27
CDR3 length: 15

CDR3 protein: ASSYSRLTGGYT
clone size: NA
V gene: TRBV6-5
CDR3 length: 12

CDR3 protein: ASSLGSLVTDTQY
clone size: NA
V gene: TRBV7-9
CDR3 length: 13

CDR3 protein: ASTASEAGELF
clone size: NA
V gene: TRBV6-1
CDR3 length: 11

CDR3 protein: ASSPSEGSGPNVLT
clone size: NA
V gene: TRBV19
CDR3 length: 14

CDR3 protein: AIRSGTEETQY
clone size: NA
V gene: TRBV10-3
CDR3 length: 11

CDR3 protein: ASSQGGNQPQH
clone size: NA
V gene: TRBV11-2
CDR3 length: 11

CDR3 protein: ASSVGWGQRSTEAF
clone size: NA
V gene: TRBV9
CDR3 length: 14

CDR3 protein: ASSASGATGSYEQY
clone size: NA
V gene: TRBV7-2
CDR3 length: 14

CDR3 protein: ASSPGTSGEETQY
clone size: NA
V gene: TRBV13
CDR3 length: 13

CDR3 protein: ASNEGSTNEKLF
clone size: NA
V gene: TRBV9
CDR3 length: 12

CDR3 protein: ASSVGTGTEAF
clone size: NA
V gene: TRBV9
CDR3 length: 11

CDR3 protein: ASSQDATLYGYT
clone size: NA
V gene: TRBV10-2
CDR3 length: 12

CDR3 protein: ASGDRAGNTIY
clone size: NA
V gene: TRBV27
CDR3 length: 11

CDR3 protein: ASSEAGSGANVLT
clone size: few
V gene: TRBV6-1
CDR3 length: 13

CDR3 protein: ASSWASGTDTQY
clone size: NA
V gene: TRBV27
CDR3 length: 12

CDR3 protein: ASSPTGANVLT
clone size: NA
V gene: TRBV4-1
CDR3 length: 11

CDR3 protein: ASSDSEDHTQY
clone size: NA
V gene: TRBV6-4
CDR3 length: 11

CDR3 protein: ASSQSDRGISGGYT
clone size: few
V gene: TRBV4-1
CDR3 length: 14

CDR3 protein: ASSLTDRGRSLHGYT
clone size: NA
V gene: TRBV27
CDR3 length: 15

CDR3 protein: ATSGGTAGSQPQH
clone size: NA
V gene: TRBV15
CDR3 length: 13

CDR3 protein: ASSKDSYVGQY
clone size: NA
V gene: TRBV7-9
CDR3 length: 11